This TCR beta chain comes out of a study of cytomegalovirus exposure and HLA in healthy donors. The PCR used 60 Vbeta and 13 Jbeta primers. Measured with immunoSEQ multiplex PCR; TCRdb has only the in-frame clones, and not every one. This table has fewer than 150,000 clones, roughly 77% appearing once. Donors counted as nominally healthy when sampled, yet unrecorded immune exposures were likely. Germline V gene lookup returns CDR1 SGHRS and CDR2 YFSETQ. V lost 4 bases to trimming and J lost 1 base; unmatched junction nucleotides: 10. The CDR3 has 16 amino acids. This clone qualifies as medium-sized. The chain has TRBV5-1 and TRBJ2-7; TRBD1 matches at 8 bases. The sequenced material came from PBMCs. This receptor was obtained from a young man in good health and CMV-seronegative. CDR3 nucleotide sequence: TGCGCCAGCAGCCCCGCAGCTGGGACAGGTTCCTACGAGCAGTACTTC. Translation: CASSPAAGTGSYEQYF.